This T cell receptor (beta chain) is from a study of tumour-infiltrating T cells in Burkitt lymphoma. Method: immunoSEQ multiplex PCR; TCRdb's copy keeps in-frame clones and lacks some. The table lists over 900 clones, over 10% of them singletons. There are a few counts of this clone. The sequence came from a human donor with Burkitt lymphoma. Material: tumor tissue.

The CDR3 loop is CASSVHRTGADTQYF. The CDR3 DNA is TGTGCCAGCAGCGTCCACAGGACGGGGGCAGATACGCAGTATTTT. This rearrangement joins TRBV9 to TRBJ2-3; D is perhaps TRBD2 (6 bases). Trimming pared 2 bases from V and 4 bases from J, leaving 14 bases between. Germline assignment: CDR1 SGDLS and CDR2 YYNGEE. This CDR3 contains 15 residues.